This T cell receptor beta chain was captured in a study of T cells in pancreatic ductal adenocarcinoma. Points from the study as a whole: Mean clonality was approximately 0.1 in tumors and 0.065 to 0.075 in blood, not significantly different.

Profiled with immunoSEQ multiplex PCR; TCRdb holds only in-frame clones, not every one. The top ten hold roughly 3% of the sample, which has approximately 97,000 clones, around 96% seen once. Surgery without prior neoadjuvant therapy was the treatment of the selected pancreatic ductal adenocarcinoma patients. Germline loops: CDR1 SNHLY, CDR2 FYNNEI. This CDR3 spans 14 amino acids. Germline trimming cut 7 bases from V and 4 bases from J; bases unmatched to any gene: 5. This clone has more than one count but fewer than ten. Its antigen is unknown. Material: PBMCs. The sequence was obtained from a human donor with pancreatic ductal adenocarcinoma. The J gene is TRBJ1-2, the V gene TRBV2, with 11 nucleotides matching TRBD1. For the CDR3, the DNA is TGTGCCAGCACCCGGACAGGGGGCCTCTATGGCTACACCTTC. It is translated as CASTRTGGLYGYTF.